The entry below describes one T cell receptor (beta chain). Antigen: not known. This specimen includes other DNA sequences encoding the same CDR3. The source of the sample is a study of cytomegalovirus exposure and HLA in healthy donors. Broader study findings: Later analysis identified several of the most significant clusters that appeared linked to common viral pathogens. In a later analysis, TCR beta V- and J-gene trimming was associated with a missense DCLRE1C variant.

Amplification used 60 Vbeta primers and 13 Jbeta primers. Profiling relied on immunoSEQ multiplex PCR, and the TCRdb table lists in-frame clones only, not all of them. The repertoire has over 150,000 clones, about four fifths of them found once; the top ten carry 2% to 3%. Germline assignment: CDR1 MNHEY and CDR2 SVGAGI. Trimming pared 6 bases from V and 7 bases from J, leaving 16 bases between. The length of the CDR3 is 13 residues. Sequenced material: PBMCs. The chain recombines TRBV6-5 with TRBJ2-7, with D unresolved. The TCR sequence derives from a male donor in good health and CMV-seronegative. The CDR3 spells CASRSMGLNEQYF. The CDR3 DNA reads TGTGCCAGCAGGTCCATGGGCCTCAATGAGCAGTACTTC.